This entry concerns a single T cell receptor (beta chain). The target antigen is unknown. An end of the junction differs from the germline gene, which may be a read error. This sample is part of a study of T cells in narcolepsy. Study-level background: Donors had narcolepsy type 1 or type 2, or were healthy controls.

This table comes from immunoSEQ multiplex PCR, and its TCRdb copy is limited to in-frame clones, with some not included. The top ten hold nearly 3.5% of the sample, which has approximately 28,000 clones, about 84% seen once. CDR3 length: 12 residues. In germline, CDR1 is MNHNS, CDR2 SASEGT. Study outcomes and limitations: Same-patient CSF and blood CD4+ T cell clonotypes included HCRT-specific and TRIB2-specific autoreactive ones. Reportedly, autoreactive clonotypes were serially detected in patients' blood but not controls'. In some patient and control memory CD4+ samples, autoreactive clones were absent.

Source material: CD45RA- memory CD4+ T cells from PBMCs. This clonotype was obtained from a human donor with narcolepsy. J is TRBJ1-2 and V is TRBV6-1; D unclear. The CDR3 here is CASSERGDLGFF. Here the CDR3 DNA reads TGTGCCAGCAGTGAAAGAGGCGACTTGGGTTTCTTC.